The 28 T cell receptor beta chains presented below share a single source sample, sequenced in a study of shared T cell receptors in the human thymus (dated by TCRdb to the early 2020s). The method was the immunoSEQ multiplex PCR assay. TCRdb limited this immuneACCESS table to in-frame rearrangements with V and J called. A share of clones is missing; checked studies link under half to unresolved V genes, and the rest is unexplained. Recorded for this sample are 540,000 or so clones; around three quarters of them occurred a single time. More than 0.01% of the sample goes to the ten largest clones. Another study also made use of these data, one on human thymus T cells.

The specimen sequenced was thymocytes. All receptors come from a boy under two years old with a congenital heart defect. Donor details come from another sample of the same person, matched by shared clones.

This chain links TRBV28 with TRBJ2-7; tentative D call: TRBD2 (5 bases). CDR3 length equals 12 residues. The germline V gene has CDR1 MDHEN and CDR2 SYDVKM. V shed 5 bases and J shed 6 bases, with 11 bases lying between them. The CDR3 here is CASSTREPEQYF. CDR3 nucleotide sequence: TGTGCCAGCAGTACTAGAGAGCCCGAGCAGTACTTC.

This chain connects TRBV18 to TRBJ1-1; D unresolved. Per the germline V gene, CDR1 is KGHSH and CDR2 is LQKENI. The CDR3 sequence is 11 residues long. Between the trimmed V and J ends, which lost 4 bases and 6 bases, there was a span of 6 bases. The DNA of the CDR3 is TGTGCCAGCTCACGGTTAGCTGAAGCTTTCTTT. This codes for CASSRLAEAFF.

This clone has only one observation. At one of its ends the junction is not consistent with the germline gene, which may arise from a read error. V and J are TRBV7-7 and TRBJ2-7, with TRBD1 identical over 7 bases. CDR1 is SSHAT and CDR2 is FNYEAQ in the germline V gene (reference sequence). The CDR3 totals 15 residues. In nucleotides, the CDR3 is TGTGCTAGCAGCTTCACGGACAGGCCCCCCTACGAGCAGTACTTC. This gives the protein CASSFTDRPPYEQYF.

The rearrangement joins TRBV4-3 to TRBJ2-7; 11 positions agree with TRBD2. V dropped 0 bases and J dropped 6; count of bases not matched to a gene: 10. Germline values: CDR1 LGHNA, CDR2 YSLEER. The CDR3 totals 17 residues. Here the CDR3 reads CASSQESVASGRSEQYF. The CDR3 DNA reads TGCGCCAGCAGCCAAGAAAGCGTCGCTAGCGGGAGGAGCGAGCAGTACTTC.

CDR3 in amino acids: CASSQEVSGREGTDTQYF. The CDR3 region has the DNA TGCGCCAGCAGCCAAGAGGTATCAGGACGGGAGGGGACAGATACGCAGTATTTT. This sequence joins TRBV4-3 and TRBJ2-3, with 8 bases lining up with TRBD2. CDR1 is LGHNA, CDR2 YSLEER, per germline. This CDR3 is built from 18 residues. V shed 0 bases, J shed 3 bases, and the junction held 11 bases outside the gene matches.

The rearrangement joins TRBV4-1 to TRBJ2-5; no firm D call. The last part of the DNA fits TRBJ2-7 better; the J call may be wrong. Germline V gene data show CDR1 as MGHRA and CDR2 as YSYEKL. The CDR3 extends over 16 amino acids. The CDR3 here is CASSQGVERGSYEQYF. CDR3 nucleotide sequence: TGCGCCAGCAGCCAAGGGGTGGAGCGAGGCTCCTACGAGCAGTACTTC.

The chain employs TRBV7-2 and TRBJ2-7; a weak D match, TRBD2 (6 bases). This CDR3 is built from 16 residues. Germline V lookup: CDR1 SGHTA, CDR2 FQGNSA. The V end was cut by 5 bases, the J end by 3 bases, with 20 bases between. The CDR3 sequence: CASSRDWDPEGYEQYF. The DNA of the CDR3 is TGTGCCAGCAGCCGGGACTGGGACCCTGAAGGCTACGAGCAGTACTTC.

The genes are TRBV5-1 and TRBJ2-3, with 7 bases that match TRBD2. The trim removed 3 bases at V and 0 bases at J, leaving 4 bases unmatched. The length of the CDR3 is 15 residues. The germline CDR1 and CDR2 sequences are SGHRS and YFSETQ. The CDR3 DNA reads as TGCGCCAGCAGCTCGTCTAGCGGCAGCACAGATACGCAGTATTTT. Amino acids: CASSSSSGSTDTQYF.

This chain links TRBV6-4 with TRBJ2-2, with TRBD2 matching over 9 bases. Losses at the gene ends were 4 bases for V and 4 bases for J; bases not matched to a gene: 7. In germline, CDR1 is MRHNA, CDR2 SNTAGT. There are 16 residues in the CDR3. CDR3 nucleotides: TGTGCCAGCAGTGTGACTAGCGGCGGTAGCACCGGGGAGCTGTTTTTT. Its translation is CASSVTSGGSTGELFF.

V and J are TRBV20-1 and TRBJ2-7; D unclear. There are 9 residues in the CDR3. Per the germline V gene, CDR1 is DFQATT and CDR2 is SNEGSKA (reference sequence). V gave up 3 bases and J gave up 5 bases, with 2 bases separating them. The CDR3 here is CSASNEQYF. In DNA form, the CDR3 reads TGCAGTGCTAGCAACGAGCAGTACTTC.

This clone has more than one count but fewer than ten. V usage is TRBV5-1 and J usage is TRBJ2-1; D possibly corresponds to TRBD2 (5 bases). V shed 4 bases and J shed 1 base, with 15 bases lying between them. From germline, CDR1 is SGHRS and CDR2 YFSETQ. The CDR3 length is 16 residues. CDR3 in DNA: TGCGCCAGCAGCCCAACGGCCGGGGATTCCTACAATGAGCAGTTCTTC. Translated: CASSPTAGDSYNEQFF.

This rearrangement joins TRBV7-3 to TRBJ2-1; 8 bases line up with TRBD2. The V gene end was trimmed by 2 bases and the J gene end by 4 bases; junction bases not matched to a gene: 7. This CDR3 is built from 16 residues. The germline CDR1 and CDR2 sequences are SGHTA and FQGTGA. The CDR3 nucleotides read TGTGCCAGCAGCTTAGAATGGCTAGCGGGTTACAATGAGCAGTTCTTC. It encodes CASSLEWLAGYNEQFF.

The chain links TRBV5-1 to TRBJ2-4, with TRBD1 as a possible D gene (5 bases). CDR3 length: 16 residues. Per the germline V gene, CDR1 is SGHRS and CDR2 is YFSETQ. The germline V and J ends were trimmed by 0 bases and 0 bases, with 10 bases remaining between them. CDR3 nucleotide sequence: TGCGCCAGCAGCTTGGGACAGACCCTAGCCAAAAACATTCAGTACTTC. This codes for CASSLGQTLAKNIQYF.

The V gene is TRBV6-5, the J gene TRBJ1-3, with D perhaps TRBD1 (6 bases). The CDR3 runs to 16 residues. V lost 2 bases to trimming and J lost 0 bases, with 11 bases between them. Germline CDR1 and CDR2: MNHEY and SVGAGI. The CDR3, as DNA: TGTGCCAGCAGTTACCAGGGACAATCCTCTGGAAACACCATATATTTT. Protein: CASSYQGQSSGNTIYF.

This clone has a handful of counts. This same CDR3 is encoded by further DNA sequences in the sample. The rearrangement uses TRBV6-5 and TRBJ1-4; D is perhaps TRBD1 (5 bases). Trimming left V 0 bases short and J 7 bases short, with 12 bases between. Per the germline V gene, CDR1 is MNHEY and CDR2 is SVGAGI. The CDR3 has 15 residues. The CDR3, as DNA: TGTGCCAGCAGTTACTCAGGGCAGGGAGGTGAAAAACTGTTTTTT. It is translated as CASSYSGQGGEKLFF.

The chain is built from TRBV30 and TRBJ2-1, with TRBD2 matching over 14 bases. The length of the CDR3 is 17 residues. Trimming removed 1 base from V and 6 bases from J; junction bases left unmatched: 8. Germline values: CDR1 GTSNPN, CDR2 SVGIG (reference sequence). The CDR3 region is CAWSALGLAGGSNEQFF. Here the CDR3 DNA reads TGTGCCTGGAGTGCCTTAGGACTAGCGGGAGGAAGCAATGAGCAGTTCTTC.

The rearrangement links TRBV9 to TRBJ2-2; tentatively, D is TRBD2 (6 bases). This CDR3 has 16 residues. Germline V CDR1 and CDR2: SGDLS, YYNGEE. Trimming took off 0 bases at V and 6 bases at J, with 15 bases between the two ends. The CDR3 protein is CASSVVDPPGAGELFF. As DNA, the CDR3 is TGTGCCAGCAGCGTAGTAGACCCCCCGGGAGCCGGGGAGCTGTTTTTT.

The CDR3 region has the DNA TGTGCCAGCAGCGGGGGACTAGTCCCGTATTACTACAATGAGCAGTTCTTC. This encodes CASSGGLVPYYYNEQFF. The chain is built from TRBV2 and TRBJ2-1; 8 bases line up with TRBD2. CDR3 length equals 17 residues. Germline loops: CDR1 SNHLY, CDR2 FYNNEI. Trimming at V came to 6 bases and at J to 3 bases, leaving 13 bases not matched to a gene.

The chain has TRBV27 and TRBJ1-4, with TRBD1 identical over 10 bases. This CDR3 has 19 residues. V lost 1 base, J lost 2 bases, and 10 bases stayed unmatched. Germline CDR1 reads MNHEY; CDR2 reads SMNVEV (reference sequence). The CDR3 sequence is CASSLYGTGDIGTNEKLFF. The CDR3 DNA sequence: TGTGCCAGCAGTTTATACGGGACAGGGGACATCGGGACTAATGAAAAACTGTTTTTT.

The CDR3 loop reads CASGLATSGTWETQYF. The DNA for the CDR3 is TGTGCTAGTGGTTTGGCGACTAGCGGGACGTGGGAGACCCAGTACTTC. The gene calls are TRBV12-5 and TRBJ2-5; TRBD2 matches 11 bases. J was trimmed by 5 bases and V by 1 base; bases with no gene match: 6. CDR1 and CDR2 from the germline V gene are LGHNT and FRNRAP. The CDR3 is 16 amino acids.

The chain recombines TRBV27 with TRBJ2-5, with 8 bases that match TRBD2. With V trimmed by 6 bases and J by 1 base, 10 bases remained unmatched. Germline V gene sequence: CDR1 MNHEY, CDR2 SMNVEV (reference sequence). CDR3 length: 16 amino acids. CDR3 bases: TGTGCCAGCAGGGCACCGGGGGGGGGTGGCCAAGAGACCCAGTACTTC. Protein: CASRAPGGGGQETQYF.

Comments on this clone: At one end, the junction sequence differs from germline, possibly due to a read error. The chain employs TRBV7-7 and TRBJ2-7; D possibly corresponds to TRBD2 (6 bases). CDR1 SSHAT and CDR2 FNYEAQ come from the germline V gene (reference sequence). The CDR3 spans 15 residues. CDR3 coding DNA: TGTGCTAGCAGCTTAGGCAGGGACTCCATTTACGAGCAGTACTTC. It yields the protein CASSLGRDSIYEQYF. Looking up the rest from reference TRBV7-7 and TRBJ2-7 gives the full variable domain: GAGVSQSPRYKVTKRGQDVTLRCDPISSHATLYWYQQALGQGPEFLTYFNYEAQPDKSGLPSDRFSAERPEGSISTLTIQRTEQRDSAMYRCASSLGRDSIYEQYFGPGTRLTVT.

The chain links TRBV30 to TRBJ2-7, with 10 positions matching TRBD2. This CDR3 is 15 amino acids long. After removal of 0 bases from V and 4 bases from J, the junction contained 6 bases not matched to a gene. The germline V gene encodes CDR1 GTSNPN and CDR2 SVGIG (reference sequence). Here the CDR3 DNA reads TGTGCCTGGAGTGTAGTGGCTAGCGGGAGTTACGAGCAGTACTTC. It translates to CAWSVVASGSYEQYF.

CDR3 DNA sequence: TGTGCCAGCAGTGTACAGGCTAACTATGGCTACACCTTC. Amino acid sequence: CASSVQANYGYTF. The J gene is TRBJ1-2, the V gene TRBV25-1; D might be TRBD1 (5 bases). The CDR3 has 13 amino acids. Germline V gives CDR1 MGHDK, CDR2 SYGVNS. Trimming left V 4 bases short and J 0 bases short, with 6 bases between.

The chain has TRBV5-4 and TRBJ2-3, with 9 positions matching TRBD2. Per the germline V gene, CDR1 is SGHNT and CDR2 is YYREEE (reference sequence). After removal of 0 bases from V and 3 bases from J, the junction contained 11 bases not matched to a gene. The CDR3 spans 18 residues. CDR3 coding DNA: TGTGCCAGCAGCTTGGTCCCAGGGGTAGCGGGAGTAACAGATACGCAGTATTTT. Its translation is CASSLVPGVAGVTDTQYF.

The rearrangement links TRBV29-1 to TRBJ2-3; unclear D gene. The V and J ends lost 2 bases and 1 base respectively, with 25 bases between them. The CDR3 runs to 19 residues. Germline V gene sequence: CDR1 SQVTM, CDR2 ANQGSEA. This CDR3 reads CSVEIYIPARSYGTDTQYF. The CDR3 DNA is TGCAGCGTTGAAATTTATATTCCCGCCAGGTCTTATGGCACAGATACGCAGTATTTT.

V usage is TRBV15 and J usage is TRBJ1-4; the D is unclear. The CDR3 runs 15 residues. Per the germline V gene, CDR1 is LNHNV and CDR2 is YYDKDF (reference sequence). The V end was cut by 7 bases, the J end by 5 bases, with 17 bases between. Written as DNA, the CDR3 is TGTGCCACCAAACAAGAGCTAGGCGTAAATGAAAAACTGTTTTTT. Translated: CATKQELGVNEKLFF.

This clone has only a few counts. V and J are TRBV14 and TRBJ2-7, with TRBD1 matching over 11 bases. CDR1 and CDR2 from the germline V gene are SGHDN and FVKESK. Trimming took 3 bases from V and 5 from J; bases not matched to a gene: 3. The CDR3 spans 14 residues. The CDR3 loop is CASSQGQGVDEQYF. CDR3 nucleotide sequence: TGTGCCAGCAGCCAGGGACAGGGGGTTGACGAGCAGTACTTC.